What follows are 13 T cell receptor beta chains derived from one specimen sequenced in a study of immune evolution from preneoplasia to lung adenocarcinoma. Some clones are missing from TCRdb's copy, which holds only in-frame ones; the method was immunoSEQ multiplex PCR. The sample records about 12,000 clones, approximately 87% being singletons. Sequencing was performed on FFPE tissue from an adenomatous hyperplasia lung lesion. Subset indicated: atypical adenomatous hyperplasia (AAH), lung preneoplasia. The source is a person between 50 and 70 years old with lung adenocarcinoma.

The rearrangement links TRBV13 to TRBJ1-4; D is undetermined. This CDR3 comprises 11 residues. V gave up 5 bases and J gave up 12 bases, with 10 bases separating them. Per the germline V gene, CDR1 is PRHDT and CDR2 is FYEKMQ (reference sequence). Here the CDR3 reads CASSRNNELFF. The CDR3 DNA reads TGTGCCAGCAGCCGAAATAATGAACTGTTTTTT.

The sample holds one count of this clone. The chain combines TRBV6-5 with TRBJ2-1; D is perhaps TRBD1 (5 bases). CDR1 MNHEY and CDR2 SVGAGI come from the germline V gene. The CDR3 sequence is 13 residues long. The germline V and J ends were trimmed by 4 bases and 8 bases, with 12 bases remaining between them. The CDR3 coding sequence is TGTGCCAGCAGTTCCAGGGTTCGGGATGAGCAGTTCTTC. The encoded protein is CASSSRVRDEQFF.

This clone appeared a single time. J is TRBJ2-3 and V is TRBV10-1; D not resolved. Germline values: CDR1 WNHNN, CDR2 SYGVQD (reference sequence). Trimming took off 5 bases at V and 5 bases at J, with 11 bases between the two ends. This CDR3 is 13 amino acids long. The CDR3 sequence is CASSKTPGDTQYF. CDR3 nucleotides: TGCGCCAGCAGTAAGACCCCGGGAGATACGCAGTATTTT.

The V gene is TRBV9, the J gene TRBJ2-7; possibly TRBD1 for D (6 bases). Trimming pared 4 bases from V and 1 base from J, leaving 9 bases between. The CDR3 has 13 residues. Germline CDR1 SGDLS, CDR2 YYNGEE. This CDR3 reads CASSRGGSYEQYF. CDR3 in DNA: TGTGCCAGCAGCCGAGGGGGATCCTACGAGCAGTACTTC.

The genes are TRBV11-1 and TRBJ2-7; weak D call: TRBD1 (6 bases). CDR3 size: 15 residues. The germline V gene has CDR1 SGHAT and CDR2 FQDESV (reference sequence). V was clipped by 1 base and J by 4 bases, with 14 bases between them. CDR3 sequence (DNA): TGTGCCAGCAGCTTAGATGGTGGGGGCCGTTACGAGCAGTACTTC. Translating gives CASSLDGGGRYEQYF.

This chain uses TRBV4-1 with TRBJ2-7, with D tentatively TRBD2 (5 bases). The germline CDR1 and CDR2 sequences are MGHRA and YSYEKL. The CDR3 has 14 residues. Deletions cut 0 bases from V and 3 bases from J, with 9 bases between. CDR3 residues: CASSQEYRDYEQYF. Here the CDR3 DNA reads TGCGCCAGCAGCCAAGAATATCGGGACTACGAGCAGTACTTC.

CDR3 bases: TGTGCCAGCAGCTTGGGGACTGGAAACACCATATATTTT. As protein: CASSLGTGNTIYF. This chain uses TRBV11-3 with TRBJ1-3, with no clear D. Deletions cut 3 bases from V and 2 bases from J, with 5 bases between. The CDR3 runs 13 residues. From germline, CDR1 is SGHNT and CDR2 YENEEA.

V usage is TRBV29-1 and J usage is TRBJ2-2; 9 bases are shared with TRBD1. The CDR3 is 13 residues long. The V and J ends lost 7 bases and 6 bases, in that order; junction bases with no gene match: 6. The V gene's germline CDR1 is SQVTM and CDR2 ANQGSEA. The CDR3 loop reads CSAGTGGPGELFF. The DNA of the CDR3 is TGCAGCGCCGGCACAGGGGGCCCCGGGGAGCTGTTTTTT.

This clone was seen a single time. The J gene is TRBJ1-4, the V gene TRBV21-1; TRBD1 reflects the table's D call only, with no check against the DNA. TRBV21-1 is a pseudogene. There are 20 residues in the CDR3. The CDR3 DNA sequence: TGTGCCAGCAGCAAAGTGGAAAACCGGGACACAAGACCAACTAATGAAAAACTGTTTTTT. Translated, it gives CASSKVENRDTRPTNEKLFF.

This clone was seen just once. One junction end does not reproduce the germline sequence, and a read error may be involved. The gene calls are TRBV5-4 and TRBJ2-1; 10 bases are a match to TRBD1. The CDR3 is 14 amino acids. The germline CDR1 and CDR2 sequences are SGHNT and YYREEE (reference sequence). The CDR3 DNA follows: TGTGCCAACAGCCAGACAGGGGGCAGGAATGAGCAGTTCTTC. Translating gives CANSQTGGRNEQFF.

The chain has TRBV11-3 and TRBJ2-1; a possible D gene is TRBD2 (5 bases). The germline V gene has CDR1 SGHNT and CDR2 YENEEA. V was cut by 3 bases and J by 9 bases, with 12 bases left in between. This CDR3 contains 13 residues. For the CDR3, the DNA is TGTGCCAGCAGCTTCTCCGAGGGCAGTGAGCAGTTCTTC. This gives the protein CASSFSEGSEQFF.

The CDR3 here is CATSRDNQPQHF. CDR3 in DNA: TGTGCCACCAGCAGGGATAATCAGCCCCAGCATTTT. The V call is TRBV15, the J call TRBJ1-5; no definite D call. Germline V gene sequence: CDR1 LNHNV, CDR2 YYDKDF (reference sequence). This CDR3 spans 12 amino acids. V lost 3 bases and J lost 4, with 4 bases in between.

This clone was observed a handful of times. The V gene is TRBV19, the J gene TRBJ1-1; D gene ambiguous. Germline CDR1 reads LNHDA; CDR2 reads SQIVND (reference sequence). V lost 1 base and J 7 bases, leaving 10 bases between the germline ends. This CDR3 comprises 13 residues. The CDR3 DNA follows: TGTGCCAGTAGTATAGCGACCCGCGTTGAAGCTTTCTTT. It translates to CASSIATRVEAFF.